This TCR beta chain was captured in a study of identical twins (dated by TCRdb to 2016 to 2018). Background on the whole study: To test whether fetal clonotypes persist, this study deep-sequenced TCR alpha and beta repertoires from monozygotic twins, from unrelated adults of various ages, and from cord blood. To rule out contamination, the twin experiments were replicated at different times with different library preparation protocols. Overall study outcomes, separate from this receptor: Compared with coincidental sharing between unrelated individuals, an excess of low generation-probability sequences was observed among out-of-frame TCR alpha sequences shared between twins. In monozygotic twins, out-of-frame TCR alpha sharing was systematically underestimated by recombination models, although the models agreed with sharing between unrelated individuals. The excess sharing between twins in beta out-of-frame sequences was weaker because fewer shared sequences reduced the signal-to-noise ratio. Abundant cord blood beta clonotypes had fewer insertions, young adult naive repertoires showed a similar but weaker trend, and memory repertoires showed no such trend. Zero-insertion analyses could be partly confounded by invariant T cells such as MAIT and iNKT, though diverse VJ usage argued against such confounding for most clonotypes. Because the same donors could not be followed over many years, conclusions were based on cross-sectional statistical analysis.

Only healthy Caucasian donors were included. The twin cohort consisted of three pairs of female monozygotic twins, all aged roughly 18 to 29 years. Positive isolation kits from Invitrogen were used to isolate CD4+ and CD8+ T cell populations. Measured from the cysteine to the phenylalanine, the CDR3 is 15 residues long. Only CDR3 DNA remains: 45 bases, in frame from the first base. The CDR1 and CDR2 encoded by the germline V gene (reference sequence) are LNHNV and YYDKDF. V loses 0 bases, J loses 3 bases, and the germline ends lie 9 bases apart. The method was 5' RACE. The sequencer listed for this sample is Illumina HiSeq 2000. Template switching introduced a universal primer binding site; the final cDNA contained a unique molecular identifier, enabling accurate counting of TCR cDNA molecules. Specific primers in the conserved constant-segment region were used to synthesize first-strand cDNA for TCR alpha and beta chains. To control for contamination, every cDNA library was double barcoded, receiving both a SMART-Mk sample barcode and Illumina barcodes. TruSeq adapter sequences and Illumina sample barcodes were added in two successive PCR steps. The TCR alpha and beta cDNA libraries were sequenced on the Illumina HiSeq platform using custom primers. The study's own analysis went as follows. MiGEC was used to process raw reads and extract unique molecular identifiers, and MiXCR was used to find CDR3 positions. Recombination models were inferred per individual with the repgenHMM and IGoR tools using an EM algorithm. Shared clonotype analysis was performed with the tcR package in R, normalizing sharing by the product of cloneset sizes. Out-of-frame nonproductive sequences were analyzed to study raw recombination free of thymic and clonal selection effects. TCRdb applied fastp at Q25 and MiXCR to the public reads, then kept only in-frame beta chains. Duplicate CDR3 protein sequences are folded into a single record with the most common DNA and genes. It is TCRdb's table, rather than the study itself, that gives the V and J calls and clone size. Here the sample has about 190,000 distinct CDR3 sequences; around 15% occur a single time. 40% to 45% of the sample belongs to the ten largest clones.

As for this clonotype: No antigen is known for it. No clone much larger than this one lies a single base away; base qualities are absent.

The same specimen was also included in a second study, on T cells expressing NK-cell markers. The second source states: Three sorted T-cell subsets (CD3+CD56+NKG2C+, CD3+CD56+NKG2C- and CD3+CD56-NKG2C+) from seven to nine donors had their TCR beta-chain repertoires profiled. Seven of the eight sequenced donors were HCMV-seropositive and one was HCMV-seronegative. In several experiments an anti-gammadeltaTCR antibody was added to restrict sorting to alphabetaTCR-expressing T cells. In about six donors, the dominant CD3+CD56+NKG2C+ clonotypes were found to rank among the top 10 CD8+ clonotypes and to make up roughly 1.0-7.5% of CD8+ T cells. Those dominant clonotypes were again the most abundant among CD3+CD56-NKG2C+ cells in several donors, at about 28.3-65%. It remained unclear whether the expanded NKG2C-expressing T cell clones were specific for HCMV antigens. The study sequenced eight donors, all healthy volunteers chosen at random: three men and five women. HCMV-specific IgG was detected in serum with a commercial ELISA kit to determine HCMV serostatus. Reads were demultiplexed and grouped by UMI with MIGEC, and clonotypes were assembled and quantified with MiTCR. To exclude erroneous sequences, only TCR cDNA sequences supported by at least two reads were retained. The tcR package was used for downstream repertoire analysis, and clonotypes were matched between fractions using CDR3 nucleotide sequence together with V segment. VDJmatch was used to annotate antigen specificity against VDJdb, with one amino acid substitution in CDR3 permitted.

The TCR comes from a woman aged 18 to 35 in good health. The V gene is TRBV15 and the J gene is TRBJ1-5; the D gene cannot be resolved reliably. Input material: CD8+ T cells sorted from blood. CDR3 reads: CATSRDLGSNQPQHF. The nucleotide sequence reads TGTGCCACCAGCAGAGATCTGGGGTCCAATCAGCCCCAGCATTTT.